This T cell receptor beta chain is drawn from a study of blood T cell repertoires in COVID-19. At the level of the study: COVID-19 samples collected from the United States, Italy and Spain covered acute and convalescent phases. PBMCs, B-cell-depleted T cells, or T cells were the source of the cDNA or gDNA that made up the material.

Original data processing: Estimation of nucleated cell counts relied on the amplification of reference gene primers. Generated by immunoSEQ multiplex PCR, the TCRdb table keeps only in-frame clones and is missing some. The V and J calls and clone size were taken over from that table, and D and trimming were inferred from the DNA. The profile shows about 330,000 clones, over 80% of them singletons. CDR1 is MNHEY, CDR2 SVGAGI, per germline. The CDR3 is 14 residues long. Trimming removed 8 bases from V and 4 bases from J; junction bases left unmatched: 7. Seattle participants joined during active infection and were tracked over time.

The V gene is TRBV6-5, the J gene TRBJ2-1; 8 nucleotides align to TRBD2. The sample comprised peripheral blood. The TCR was taken from a man aged 25 to 40 with COVID-19, enrolled during active disease. CDR3 DNA: TGTGCCAGCGGAAGCGGGGGACTTTACAATGAGCAGTTCTTC. Translating it yields CASGSGGLYNEQFF.